Each of the 9 T cell receptor beta chains below was sequenced from the same sample in a study of blood T cell repertoires in COVID-19. Produced via immunoSEQ multiplex PCR; TCRdb's table is partial and in-frame only. The table lists fewer than 500,000 clones, about 90% of them singletons. Sequenced material: peripheral blood. These receptors came from a man aged 18-30 years with COVID-19, enrolled during active disease.

The genes are TRBV5-1 and TRBJ2-7; D perhaps matches TRBD2 (6 bases). This CDR3 is built from 12 residues. Trimming pared 6 bases from V and 0 bases from J, leaving 7 bases between. Germline V CDR1 and CDR2: SGHRS, YFSETQ. The CDR3 DNA reads as TGCGCCAGCACCGGGAGCTCCTACGAGCAGTACTTC. This encodes CASTGSSYEQYF.

J is TRBJ2-1 and V is TRBV25-1; 7 nucleotides line up with TRBD2. With V trimmed by 0 bases and J by 1 base, 0 bases remained unmatched. The CDR3 consists of 15 residues. From germline, CDR1 is MGHDK and CDR2 SYGVNS. The chain's CDR3 is CASSEYGGSYNEQFF. DNA of the CDR3: TGTGCCAGCAGTGAATACGGGGGGTCCTACAATGAGCAGTTCTTC.

This chain uses TRBV12-5 with TRBJ2-3, with 9 bases matching TRBD1. Germline values: CDR1 LGHNT, CDR2 FRNRAP. After removal of 4 bases from V and 4 bases from J, the junction contained 6 bases not matched to a gene. CDR3 length: 15 residues. As DNA, the CDR3 is TGTGCTAGTGGTTCCCGGGACAGGGCATCAGATACGCAGTATTTT. As protein: CASGSRDRASDTQYF.

The rearrangement links TRBV11-2 to TRBJ1-2; 7 bases agree with TRBD1. The junction had 6 bases not matched to a gene; V was cut back by 5 bases and J by 6 bases. The CDR3 extends over 13 amino acids. The germline V gene has CDR1 SGHAT and CDR2 FQNNGV. The DNA of the CDR3 is TGTGCCAGCAGCCCCGACAGGGCGGATGGCTACACCTTC. This encodes CASSPDRADGYTF. Full variable domain (remainder filled in from reference TRBV11-2 and TRBJ1-2): EAGVAQSPRYKIIEKRQSVAFWCNPISGHATLYWYQQILGQGPKLLIQFQNNGVVDDSQLPKDRFSAERLKGVDSTLKIQPAKLEDSAVYLCASSPDRADGYTFGSGTRLTVV.

CDR3 region: CASSELVVQTDTQYF. In DNA, the CDR3 is TGTGCCAGCAGTGAATTGGTCGTTCAGACAGATACGCAGTATTTT. The chain joins TRBV6-1 to TRBJ2-3; D call uncertain. V was trimmed by 2 bases and J by 3 bases, leaving 12 bases between them. The length of the CDR3 is 15 residues. Germline CDR1 and CDR2: MNHNS and SASEGT.

The chain employs TRBV11-3 and TRBJ2-2; the match to TRBD2 covers 14 bases. The germline V gene has CDR1 SGHNT and CDR2 YENEEA. V was pared by 5 bases and J by 6 bases, with 8 bases of the junction left unmatched. The CDR3 runs 17 residues. The CDR3 coding sequence is TGTGCCAGCAGCGGCGGGACTAGCGGGAGTAGCCCCGGGGAGCTGTTTTTT. This gives the protein CASSGGTSGSSPGELFF.

The rearrangement joins TRBV10-1 to TRBJ2-1; possible D gene TRBD1, 5 bases. The V end lost 1 base, the J end lost 1 base, and 8 bases lay between the germline ends. The CDR3 spans 15 residues. CDR1 is WNHNN, CDR2 SYGVQD, per germline (reference sequence). CDR3 nucleotide sequence: TGCGCCAGCAGTGAGTTCAGGGTATCCTACAATGAGCAGTTCTTC. Amino acid sequence: CASSEFRVSYNEQFF.

The chain is built from TRBV29-1 and TRBJ2-4; no reliable D call. CDR1 and CDR2 from the germline V gene are SQVTM and ANQGSEA. The germline V and J ends were trimmed by 6 bases and 0 bases, with 9 bases remaining between them. The CDR3 has 13 amino acids. The CDR3: CSVLDKAKNIQYF. CDR3 DNA sequence: TGCAGCGTCCTAGATAAAGCCAAAAACATTCAGTACTTC.

The chain couples TRBV29-1 to TRBJ1-6; D remains ambiguous. CDR1 is SQVTM and CDR2 is ANQGSEA in the germline V gene. V was cut by 4 bases and J by 7 bases, with 11 bases left in between. The CDR3 totals 13 residues. DNA for the CDR3: TGCAGCGTTGGGTACGCCCGGAATTCACCCCTCCACTTT. The encoded protein is CSVGYARNSPLHF. The variable domain in full, with the rest retrieved from reference TRBV29-1 and TRBJ1-6, is SAVISQKPSRDICQRGTSLTIQCQVDSQVTMMFWYRQQPGQSLTLIATANQGSEATYESGFVIDKFPISRPNLTFSTLTVSNMSPEDSSIYLCSVGYARNSPLHFGNGTRLTVT.